What follows describes a single TCR beta chain. This clone has more than one count but fewer than ten. The antigen this receptor binds is unknown. No base quality values were provided; no much bigger clone lies one nucleotide off. V loses 2 bases, J loses 5 bases, and the germline ends lie 10 bases apart. The CDR3 contains 13 residues, cysteine and phenylalanine counted. Here the CDR3 DNA is all that survives: 39 bases in frame from base 1. The germline V gene provides CDR1 SGHDT and CDR2 YYEEEE. The cohort was made up of around 720 healthy bone marrow donors. Cohort members were all nominally healthy when sampled, although unrecorded immune exposures were likely present. The donor tested CMV seronegative, placing the donor among the 350 or so seronegative members of the cohort. A peripheral blood sample was collected from each donor, and TCR beta sequencing was performed on peripheral blood mononuclear cells. The Qiagen DNeasy Blood Extraction Kit was used to extract genomic DNA from the blood cell samples.

The data derive from a study of cytomegalovirus exposure and HLA in healthy donors (dated by TCRdb to about 2017). Turning to the overall study: In an earlier analysis of around 540 of the donors, around 290 Gb of sequence data and 100 million or so unique TCR beta sequences from 180 million or so T cells were reported. Because of strong linkage in the cohort, 5 or 6 DR-DQ haplotypes were treated as single units for association and clustering. The study aimed to test whether cataloging public T cell receptors could reveal signatures of past pathogen exposure. Rather than using new phenotypic data, the later analysis identified candidate immune exposures from TCR beta sequences and from how often those sequences occurred across donors. A separate validation cohort of more than 100 different subjects was used in addition to the roughly 700-subject first cohort. All discovery cohort repertoires had been generated using a single sequencing platform. The T cell repertoires of several hundred subjects were profiled by immunosequencing and related to cytomegalovirus serostatus. Among about 390 genotyped donors of the cohort, an average of around 240,000 unique TCR beta nucleotide sequences were sequenced per donor, around 20% of them non-productive. A later analysis re-examined previously published TCR beta repertoires from just over 650 donors and added high-resolution HLA genotyping to investigate patterns of TCR occurrence. Class I and class II HLA loci were covered by the typing at four-digit resolution. In a later genetic analysis, genome-wide SNP genotypes for about 65% of the 666 donors were used, and that subset was treated as a discovery cohort. An earlier analysis of around 540 of the donors applied high-throughput TCR beta sequencing to assess whether each TCR beta V gene segment acted as functional or pseudogenic. About 310 gigabases of sequencing data and approximately 85 million unique TCR sequences were included in an early release covering about 600 HLA-typed donors. Donor age, sex, ethnicity and CMV serostatus were compiled alongside the repertoire data. High-throughput TCR immunosequencing, statistical association of individual TCRs with disease status, and machine learning were combined to predict cytomegalovirus infection status. Of the roughly 410 genotyped donors, roughly 80% were placed in the genetic ancestry cluster associated with self-reported Caucasian donors. Typing coverage differed by locus: A, B, C, DRB1 and DQB1 were typed in roughly 629-630 donors, DQA1 in around 500, DPA1 in approximately 610, and DPB1 in around 440. The full study reports these points: Specific HLA alleles were associated with 15,000 to 20,000 TCR beta sequences at a false discovery rate of 0.05 in a later analysis. The classifier was reported to diagnose cytomegalovirus status with high specificity and sensitivity in both the original and validation cohorts. When HLA alleles, especially DR and DQ, strongly co-occurred, attributing TCR associations to individual alleles was difficult. According to a later analysis, parvovirus B19, influenza, CMV and Epstein-Barr virus appeared linked to several top co-occurrence clusters. In a later analysis, HLA-associated TCR beta chains were found to be more clonally expanded and to have lower generation probabilities than equally common non-associated chains. According to a later genetic analysis, donors in an Asian-associated ancestry cluster had fewer N-insertions in productive TCRs than the roughly 700-donor mean. Because some donors lacked HLA typing at each locus, the association tests relied only on the typed subset. Because the 87-base-pair reads could not distinguish some IMGT-functional V segments, including TRBV6-2 and TRBV6-3, those segments were excluded. A total of about 180 TCR beta chains were listed by the study as associated with cytomegalovirus. In vitro tests confirmed that a few of the cytomegalovirus-associated TCR beta chains recognize cytomegalovirus antigens. In a later genetic analysis, a missense DCLRE1C variant was associated with V-gene and J-gene trimming of TCR beta chains, and the association was replicated in an independent cohort. Roughly uniform sequencing depth across donors was assumed in presence/absence analyses, although this assumption may not hold. A further reported finding was that TCR beta sequences accurately predicted the HLA-A and HLA-B alleles for most subjects in the first cohort. According to a later analysis, TCR association rates differed among HLA loci, with DRB1 alleles showing the most associated TCRs and HLA-C alleles showing the fewest. The cohort was sequenced for TCR beta chains only, and without alpha or paired-chain data the features that could be detected were limited. The authors suggested that the approach could potentially be extended to other disease states and immunological phenotypes. A later analysis found that most CMV-associated TCR beta chains appeared HLA-restricted, with HLA associations seemingly driven largely by CMV exposure. About 17 rarely observed V segments, including chromosome 9 orphons, were excluded from the earlier analysis of about 500 of the donors because counts were too low. Correlated functional status among segregating V segments might reflect linkage disequilibrium, but an unknown experimental factor could not be ruled out. A cluster of highly shared sequence variants was judged likely to be a technical artifact of the sequencing pipeline. Across donors, most TCR sequences were observed very rarely, whereas some public TCRs were present in many individuals. CMV serostatus was the only immune exposure information available for the cohort. An earlier analysis of some 560 of the donors showed that most TCR beta V segments appeared in productive rearrangements either about 87% or about 30% of the time, which broadly matched IMGT annotations.

Libraries were made using the immunoSEQ multiplex PCR assay. For the multiplex PCR, a mixture combining 60 forward primers for TCR Vbeta segments and 13 reverse primers for TCR Jbeta segments was used. The CDR3 region of rearranged TCR beta genes was amplified from genomic DNA with a multiplex PCR assay. The amplified TCR beta libraries were sequenced on the Illumina HiSeq System as 87-base-pair reads. The study's processing was this. In a later analysis, roughly 80 million unique TCR beta chains were counted across the roughly 670 repertoires, and roughly 11 million of these chains were shared by at least two donors. Raw reads were error-corrected and collapsed into unique sequences with a nearest-neighbor algorithm that merged closely related sequences to remove PCR and sequencing errors. CDR3 sequences were aligned to IMGT reference sequences to assign V, D and J gene segments. Each retained sequence needed at least a six-nucleotide match to both a V gene segment and a J gene segment. A rearrangement counted as productive if the CDR3 had no stop codons and remained in frame with V and J, and every other rearrangement counted as non-productive. Following IMGT convention, CDR3 was defined as the stretch from the second conserved V-encoded cysteine up to the conserved J-encoded phenylalanine. The earlier analysis of roughly 590 of the donors excluded any sequence lacking an unambiguous match to a single V gene segment. An earlier analysis of fewer than 750 of the donors classified V segments as functional when productive rearrangements were above 56.7% and as segregating when the standard deviation between donors was above 5%. A statistical classification framework was built for diagnosing cytomegalovirus status from the catalog of TCR beta chain sequences. In a later analysis, V and J genes were assigned by comparing TCR nucleotide sequences against IMGT/GENE-DB human TR gene sequences. The TCRdist pipeline was used in a later analysis to assign CDR3 sequences and most-parsimonious VDJ recombination scenarios. In a later analysis, every TCR beta chain was defined by the combination of its CDR3 amino acid sequence and its V-gene family, and reads without a unique V-gene family were dropped. A later analysis removed 600 or so highly shared, low-generation-probability nucleotide sequences to deal with suspected cross-contamination and a sequencing artifact. A later analysis calculated a clonal expansion index for each public chain from normalized within-repertoire ranks of inferred template counts. Generation probabilities in a later analysis came from a VDJ recombination model fitted to out-of-frame rearrangements, and those results were checked against IGoR. A later analysis scored TCR-TCR, TCR-HLA and TCR-CMV co-occurrence with hypergeometric tests, applying a repertoire-size bias correction to TCR pairs. In a later analysis, false discovery rates were estimated by permuting HLA or CMV assignments 20 times. A later analysis grouped co-occurring TCRs with DBSCAN, adding TCRdist sequence similarity when clustering within HLA-allele-positive subsets. For co-occurrence clustering, repertoires with fewer than 30,000 or more than 120,000 public chains were excluded, along with a handful of repertoires with anomalous nucleotide sharing. TCRdb took this table from immuneACCESS and kept in-frame rearrangements with V and J called. Such tables lack part of the clones; where checked against another copy, unresolved V genes explain under half of the gap, and the rest is unexplained. V and J calls and clone size come straight from that table; D and trimming were deduced from the DNA. Here the sample has more than 95,000 clones; about 10% occur a single time. Of the sample, approximately 3% is held by the ten largest clones.

Recombination joined TRBV5-6 with TRBJ2-5; a weak D assignment points to TRBD2 (5 bases agree). The sequence derives from a man under 40 in good health and CMV-seronegative. The specimen was PBMCs. The CDR3 in this case is CASSFSGWETQYF. The bases are TGTGCCAGCAGCTTCTCGGGATGGGAGACCCAGTACTTC.